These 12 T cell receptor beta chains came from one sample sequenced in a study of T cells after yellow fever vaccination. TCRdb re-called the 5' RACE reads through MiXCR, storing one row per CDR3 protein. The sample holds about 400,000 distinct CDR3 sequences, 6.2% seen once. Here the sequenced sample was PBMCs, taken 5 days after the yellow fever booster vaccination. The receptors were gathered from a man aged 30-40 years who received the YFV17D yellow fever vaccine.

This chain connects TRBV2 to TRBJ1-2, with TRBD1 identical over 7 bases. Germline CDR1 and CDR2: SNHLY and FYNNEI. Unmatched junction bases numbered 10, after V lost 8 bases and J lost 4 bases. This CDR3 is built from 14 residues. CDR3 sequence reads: CASGNRGASYGYTF. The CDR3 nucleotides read TGTGCCAGCGGAAACAGGGGCGCAAGCTATGGCTACACCTTC. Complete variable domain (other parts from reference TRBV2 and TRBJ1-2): EPEVTQTPSHQVTQMGQEVILRCVPISNHLYFYWYRQILGQKVEFLVSFYNNEISEKSEIFDDQFSVERPDGSNFTLKIRSTKLEDSAMYFCASGNRGASYGYTFGSGTRLTVV.

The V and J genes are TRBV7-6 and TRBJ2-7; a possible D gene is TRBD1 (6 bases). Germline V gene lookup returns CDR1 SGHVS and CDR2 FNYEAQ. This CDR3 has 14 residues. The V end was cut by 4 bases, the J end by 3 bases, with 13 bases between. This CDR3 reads CASSSRDTNYEQYF. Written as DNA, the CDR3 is TGTGCCAGCAGCTCCCGGGACACCAACTACGAGCAGTACTTC.

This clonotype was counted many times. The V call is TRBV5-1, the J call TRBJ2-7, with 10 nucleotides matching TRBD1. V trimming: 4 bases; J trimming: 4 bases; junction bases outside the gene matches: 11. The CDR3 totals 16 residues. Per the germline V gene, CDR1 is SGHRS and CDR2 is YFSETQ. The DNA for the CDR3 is TGCGCCAGCAGCCTGACGACCGGGACAGGGGTTTACGAGCAGTACTTC. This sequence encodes CASSLTTGTGVYEQYF.

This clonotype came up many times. CDR3 DNA sequence: TGTGCCAGCAGCTTTGTGACAGGAAACACCGGGGAGCTGTTTTTT. Protein sequence: CASSFVTGNTGELFF. The rearrangement links TRBV7-2 to TRBJ2-2, with D possibly being TRBD1 (6 bases). The CDR3 loop spans 15 amino acids. V lost 3 bases and J 2 bases, leaving 10 bases between the germline ends. Germline lookup yields CDR1 SGHTA and CDR2 FQGNSA.

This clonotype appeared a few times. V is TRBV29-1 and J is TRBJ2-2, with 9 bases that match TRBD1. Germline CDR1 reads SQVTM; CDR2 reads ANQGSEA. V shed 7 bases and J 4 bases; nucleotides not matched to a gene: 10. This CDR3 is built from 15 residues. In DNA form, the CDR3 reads TGCAGCGCCCGAACAGGGGGCGATGGCACCGGGGAGCTGTTTTTT. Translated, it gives CSARTGGDGTGELFF.

CDR3 in amino acids: CASRGPATGELFF. The CDR3 nucleotides are TGTGCCAGCCGAGGGCCGGCCACCGGGGAGCTGTTTTTT. The rearrangement links TRBV6-5 to TRBJ2-2; tentative D call: TRBD2 (5 bases). The CDR3 loop spans 13 amino acids. CDR1 and CDR2 (germline): MNHEY, SVGAGI. The V end lost 8 bases, the J end lost 4 bases, and 11 bases lay between the germline ends.

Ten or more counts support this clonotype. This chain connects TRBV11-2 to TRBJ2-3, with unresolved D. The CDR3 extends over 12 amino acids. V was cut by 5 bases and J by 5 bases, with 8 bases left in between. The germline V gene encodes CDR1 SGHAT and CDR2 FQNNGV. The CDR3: CASSDRRDTQYF. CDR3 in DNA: TGTGCCAGCAGCGACCGAAGAGATACGCAGTATTTT. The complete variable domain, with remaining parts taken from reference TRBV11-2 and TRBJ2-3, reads EAGVAQSPRYKIIEKRQSVAFWCNPISGHATLYWYQQILGQGPKLLIQFQNNGVVDDSQLPKDRFSAERLKGVDSTLKIQPAKLEDSAVYLCASSDRRDTQYFGPGTRLTVL.

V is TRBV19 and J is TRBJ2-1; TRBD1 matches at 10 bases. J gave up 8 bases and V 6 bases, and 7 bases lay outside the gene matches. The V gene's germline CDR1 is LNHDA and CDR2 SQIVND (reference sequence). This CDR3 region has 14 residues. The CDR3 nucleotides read TGTGCCAGTAGCCCGGGACAGGGGAAGGATGAGCAGTTCTTC. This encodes CASSPGQGKDEQFF.

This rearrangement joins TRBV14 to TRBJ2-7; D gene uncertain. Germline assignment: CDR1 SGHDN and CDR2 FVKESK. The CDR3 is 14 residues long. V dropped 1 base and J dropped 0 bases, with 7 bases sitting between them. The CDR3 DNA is TGTGCCAGCAGCCAAGCTCAGGTCTCCTACGAGCAGTACTTC. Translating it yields CASSQAQVSYEQYF.

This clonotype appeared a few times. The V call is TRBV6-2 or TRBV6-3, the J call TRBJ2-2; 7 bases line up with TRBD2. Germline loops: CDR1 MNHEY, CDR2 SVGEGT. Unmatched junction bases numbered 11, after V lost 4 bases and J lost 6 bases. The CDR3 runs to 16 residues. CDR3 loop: CASSSGWRESSGELFF. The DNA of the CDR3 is TGTGCCAGCAGTTCGGGTTGGCGGGAGTCTTCCGGGGAGCTGTTTTTT.

The CDR3 loop is CASSDFNPSYEQYF. The CDR3 nucleotides are TGTGCCAGCAGTGACTTCAACCCCTCCTACGAGCAGTACTTC. This chain joins TRBV28 and TRBJ2-7; D unresolved. Looked up from germline, CDR1 is MDHEN and CDR2 is SYDVKM. The CDR3 contains 14 residues. The V end was cut by 5 bases, the J end by 0 bases, with 11 bases between.

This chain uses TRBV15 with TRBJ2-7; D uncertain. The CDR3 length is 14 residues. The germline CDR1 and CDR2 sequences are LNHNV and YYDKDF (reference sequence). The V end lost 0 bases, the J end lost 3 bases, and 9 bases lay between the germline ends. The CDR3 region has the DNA TGTGCCACCAGCAGAGAGGGGATGCACTACGAGCAGTACTTC. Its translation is CATSREGMHYEQYF.